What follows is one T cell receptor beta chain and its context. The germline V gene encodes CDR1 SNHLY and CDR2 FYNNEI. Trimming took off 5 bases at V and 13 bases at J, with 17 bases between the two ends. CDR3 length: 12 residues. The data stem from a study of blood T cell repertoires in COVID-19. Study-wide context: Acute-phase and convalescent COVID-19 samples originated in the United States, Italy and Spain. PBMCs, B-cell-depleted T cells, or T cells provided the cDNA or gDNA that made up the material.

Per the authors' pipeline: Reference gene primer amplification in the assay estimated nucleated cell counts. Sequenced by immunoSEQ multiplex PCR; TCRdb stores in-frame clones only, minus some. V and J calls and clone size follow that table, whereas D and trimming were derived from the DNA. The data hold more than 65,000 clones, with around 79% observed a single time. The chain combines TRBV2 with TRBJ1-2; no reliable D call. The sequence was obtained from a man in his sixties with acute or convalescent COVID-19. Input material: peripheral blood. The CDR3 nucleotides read TGTGCCAGCAGTTTCGGTCCGGGTTTGGTCACCTTC. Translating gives CASSFGPGLVTF.